This TCR beta chain derives from a study of Ad26.COV2.S vaccination and SARS-CoV-2 variants. The study, taken as a whole, reports: Substantial post-vaccination breadth of spike-specific CD8+ and CD4+ T cell responses was reported. For non-spike TCRs, breadth in vaccine recipients resembled that in placebo recipients.

Germline V gives CDR1 SGHDT, CDR2 YYEEEE. V lost 3 bases to trimming and J lost 5 bases, with 17 bases between them. CDR3 length: 15 residues. Data came from immunoSEQ multiplex PCR; TCRdb stores just in-frame clones and leaves some out. The table has 300,000 to 350,000 clones, more than 85% seen once. Treatment in this sample: roughly 19 received Ad26.COV2.S at low or high dose, single or two shots; several received placebo; per-sample allocation not given. Day 63 after the first vaccine or placebo injection was the time point for sampling. A note on this clone: Its antigen is not identified.

This receptor was obtained from a person between 18 and 59 years old who received the Ad26.COV2.S COVID-19 vaccine or a placebo. The chain uses TRBV5-6 and TRBJ2-5; D may be TRBD1 (6 bases). The source was peripheral blood, collected in a trial of Ad26.COV2.S vaccine versus placebo. CDR3 sequence (DNA): TGTGCCAGCAGCTATAGCGTTGGGGGCCTGGAGACCCAGTACTTC. Amino acids: CASSYSVGGLETQYF. Complete variable domain (other parts from reference TRBV5-6 and TRBJ2-5): DAGVTQSPTHLIKTRGQQVTLRCSPKSGHDTVSWYQQALGQGPQFIFQYYEEEERQRGNFPDRFSGHQFPNYSSELNVNALLLGDSALYLCASSYSVGGLETQYFGPGTRLLVL.